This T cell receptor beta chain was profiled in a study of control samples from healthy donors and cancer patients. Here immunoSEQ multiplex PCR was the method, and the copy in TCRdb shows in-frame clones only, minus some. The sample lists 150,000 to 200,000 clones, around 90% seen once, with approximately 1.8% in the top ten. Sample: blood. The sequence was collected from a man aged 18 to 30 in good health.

The CDR3 here is CASRQNPLETQYF. CDR3 DNA: TGTGCCAGCAGACAAAATCCTCTGGAGACCCAGTACTTC. This chain uses TRBV13 with TRBJ2-5, with D unresolved. Trimming took 6 bases from V and 5 from J, leaving 13 bases between them. This CDR3 has 13 amino acids. Germline V lookup: CDR1 PRHDT, CDR2 FYEKMQ (reference sequence). The variable domain in full, with the rest retrieved from reference TRBV13 and TRBJ2-5, is AAGVIQSPRHLIKEKRETATLKCYPIPRHDTVYWYQQGPGQDPQFLISFYEKMQSDKGSIPDRFSAQQFSDYHSELNMSSLELGDSALYFCASRQNPLETQYFGPGTRLLVL.